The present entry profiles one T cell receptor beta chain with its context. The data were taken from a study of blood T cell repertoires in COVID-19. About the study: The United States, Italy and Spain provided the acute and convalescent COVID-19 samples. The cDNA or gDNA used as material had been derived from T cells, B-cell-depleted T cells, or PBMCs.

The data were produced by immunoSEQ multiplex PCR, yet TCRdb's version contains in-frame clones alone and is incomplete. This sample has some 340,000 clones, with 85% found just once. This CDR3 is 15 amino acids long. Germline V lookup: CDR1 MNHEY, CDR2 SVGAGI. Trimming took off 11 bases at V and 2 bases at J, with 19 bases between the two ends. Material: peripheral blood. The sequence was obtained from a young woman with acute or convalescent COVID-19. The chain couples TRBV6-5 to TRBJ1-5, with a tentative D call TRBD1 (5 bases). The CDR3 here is CADGKGSVCNQPQHF. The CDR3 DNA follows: TGTGCCGACGGAAAGGGGTCGGTGTGCAATCAGCCCCAGCATTTT.